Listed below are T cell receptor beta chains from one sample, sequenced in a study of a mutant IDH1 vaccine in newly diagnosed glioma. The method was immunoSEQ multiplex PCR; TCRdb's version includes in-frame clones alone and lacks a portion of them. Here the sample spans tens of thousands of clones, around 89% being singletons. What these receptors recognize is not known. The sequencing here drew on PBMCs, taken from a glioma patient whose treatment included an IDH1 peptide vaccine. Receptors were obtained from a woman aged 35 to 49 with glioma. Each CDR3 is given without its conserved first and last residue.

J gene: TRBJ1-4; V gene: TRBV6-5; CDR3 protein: ASCETGLGEKLF
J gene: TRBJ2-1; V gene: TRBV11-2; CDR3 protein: ASIDSGGAGTYNEQF
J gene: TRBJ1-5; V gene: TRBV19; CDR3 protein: ASSRVSNQPQH
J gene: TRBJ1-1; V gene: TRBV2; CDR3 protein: ASKGNTEAF
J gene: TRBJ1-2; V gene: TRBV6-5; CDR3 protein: ASSHGQGVPYGYT
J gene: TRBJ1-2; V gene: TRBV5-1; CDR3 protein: ASSLGDTTNYGYT
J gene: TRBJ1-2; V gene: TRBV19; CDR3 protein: ASSVDRAAYWGYT
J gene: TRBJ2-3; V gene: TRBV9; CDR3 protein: ASSVGQGMNTQY
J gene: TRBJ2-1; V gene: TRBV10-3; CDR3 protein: AISESTPYLAGWAYNEQF
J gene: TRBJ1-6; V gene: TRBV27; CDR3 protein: ASTLWGSSYNSPLH
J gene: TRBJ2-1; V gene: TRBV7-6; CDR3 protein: ASSLVMGPWNEQF
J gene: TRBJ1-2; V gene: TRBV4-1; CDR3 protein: ASSQGDANYGYT
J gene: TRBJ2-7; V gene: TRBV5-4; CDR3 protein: ASRGTGGYEQY
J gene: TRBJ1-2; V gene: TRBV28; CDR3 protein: ASSLRPLRGYGYT
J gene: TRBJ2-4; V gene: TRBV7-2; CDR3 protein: ASSFGGWDIQY
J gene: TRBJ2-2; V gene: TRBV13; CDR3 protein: ASSMDREGGELF
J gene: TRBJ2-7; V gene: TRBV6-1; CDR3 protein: ASSEVQGGYEQY
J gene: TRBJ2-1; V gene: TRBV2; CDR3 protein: ASNPEPDNEQF
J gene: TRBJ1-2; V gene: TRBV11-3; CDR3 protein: ASSSGRSVTYGYT
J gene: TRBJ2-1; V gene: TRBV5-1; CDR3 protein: ASSLGLSSYNEQF
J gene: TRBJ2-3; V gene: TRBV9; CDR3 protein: ASSVGRNTDTQY
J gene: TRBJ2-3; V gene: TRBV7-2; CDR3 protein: ASSSSGGAPY
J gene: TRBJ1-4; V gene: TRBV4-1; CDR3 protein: ASSQDQGREKLF
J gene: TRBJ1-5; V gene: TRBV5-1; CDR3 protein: ASSLGQGDQPQH